This T cell receptor beta chain appears in the sequencing data of a study of blood T cells in healthy people across ages. Study context: About one barcoded TCR beta cDNA was captured per two T cells. Regarding the study as a whole: It was held that diversity estimates obtained from one million T cells represented underestimates.

In germline, CDR1 is SEHNR, CDR2 FQNEAQ (reference sequence). With V trimmed by 3 bases and J by 0 bases, 6 bases remained unmatched. CDR3 length equals 17 residues. This clonotype was observed a single time. Its specificity is not known. Primers used in a second PCR of about 7 to 12 cycles were a sample-barcoded 5' primer and a J-beta primer mix. Sequencing recovered at least 2.5 million CDR3-containing paired-end reads from each sample. Via MiXCR, TCRdb re-called the 5' RACE reads, giving one row per CDR3 protein. Here the sample spans approximately 800,000 distinct CDR3 sequences, roughly 50% being singletons.

The source is a man aged 35 to 55 in good health. V gene TRBV7-9 combines with J gene TRBJ1-5, with 9 nucleotides matching TRBD1. The sample was blood. This CDR3 is CASSFYRQGGSNQPQHF. CDR3 DNA: TGTGCCAGCAGCTTTTACCGACAGGGGGGTAGCAATCAGCCCCAGCATTTT.